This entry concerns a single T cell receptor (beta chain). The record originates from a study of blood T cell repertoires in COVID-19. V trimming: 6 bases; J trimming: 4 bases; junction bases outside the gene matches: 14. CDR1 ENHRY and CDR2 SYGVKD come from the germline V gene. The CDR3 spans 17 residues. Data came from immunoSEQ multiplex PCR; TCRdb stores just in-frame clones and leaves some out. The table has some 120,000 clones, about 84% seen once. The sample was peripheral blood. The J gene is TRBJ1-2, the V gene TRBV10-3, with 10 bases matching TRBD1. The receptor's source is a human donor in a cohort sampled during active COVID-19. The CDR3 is CAISQREGQGISYGYTF. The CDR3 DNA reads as TGTGCCATCAGCCAGCGCGAGGGACAGGGGATAAGCTATGGCTACACCTTC.